This T cell receptor beta chain appears in the sequencing data of a study of spatial heterogeneity in lung cancer. Looking at the study overall: Combinations of a unique TCR and a UMI were tallied in raw reads, and on average each appeared more than ten times.

Using its own MiXCR run on the 5' RACE reads, TCRdb lists one record per CDR3 protein. The sample includes some 10,000 distinct CDR3 sequences, under 25% seen only once; the top ten take roughly 44%. V lost 1 base to trimming and J lost 3 bases, with 13 bases between them. The V gene's germline CDR1 is SGDLS and CDR2 YYNGEE. CDR3 length equals 16 residues. This clonotype ranks as medium-sized (0.01 to 0.1%). Time point noted: blood at routine non-recurrence follow-up after resection. The receptor comes from a male donor with early-stage non-small cell lung cancer. The sequenced sample was PBMCs, obtained at follow-up. V and J are TRBV9 and TRBJ2-2; the D is unclear. The CDR3 is CASSVRSATHTGELFF. The CDR3 DNA follows: TGTGCCAGCAGCGTACGGTCTGCTACGCACACCGGGGAGCTGTTTTTT.